These 17 T cell receptor beta chains were sequenced from one sample in a study of blood T cell repertoires in COVID-19. The repertoire was sequenced with immunoSEQ multiplex PCR; TCRdb's copy has only in-frame clones and lacks some. This sample has around 160,000 clones; about 88% occur once, and the top ten carry 2% to 2.5%. Sequencing used peripheral blood. The receptor set was obtained from a human donor in a cohort sampled during active COVID-19.

The chain has TRBV19 and TRBJ1-4, with TRBD1 as a possible D gene (5 bases). With 5 bases removed from V and 7 bases from J, the gap between germline ends came to 17 bases. Germline assignment: CDR1 LNHDA and CDR2 SQIVND (reference sequence). This CDR3 region has 15 residues. CDR3 region: CASSSIGGRAEKLFF. The DNA for the CDR3 is TGTGCCAGTAGTTCCATCGGGGGGAGGGCTGAAAAACTGTTTTTT.

This clone appeared a single time. V usage is TRBV28 and J usage is TRBJ2-1; perhaps TRBD2 as D (6 bases). Germline V lookup: CDR1 MDHEN, CDR2 SYDVKM. The V and J ends lost 6 bases and 4 bases respectively, with 7 bases between them. The CDR3 has 12 residues. In DNA form, the CDR3 reads TGTGCCAGCAGGGGACTGTACAATGAGCAGTTCTTC. It yields the protein CASRGLYNEQFF.

The gene calls are TRBV27 and TRBJ2-7; TRBD1 is a possible D gene (6 bases). The CDR3 sequence is 15 residues long. Trimming took 2 bases from V and 3 from J, leaving 14 bases between them. The germline V gene has CDR1 MNHEY and CDR2 SMNVEV (reference sequence). The chain's CDR3 is CASSLRWDIGYEQYF. The CDR3 DNA follows: TGTGCCAGCAGTTTAAGATGGGACATAGGCTACGAGCAGTACTTC.

The chain employs TRBV7-9 and TRBJ2-7; 7 bases align to TRBD1. Germline trimming cut 1 base from V and 6 bases from J; bases unmatched to any gene: 9. In germline, CDR1 is SEHNR, CDR2 FQNEAQ (reference sequence). The CDR3 runs 15 residues. The CDR3 nucleotides read TGTGCCAGCAGCTTAGACGGGACAGCGAGGCTCGAGCAGTACTTC. Translation gives CASSLDGTARLEQYF.

A single count supports this clone. This rearrangement joins TRBV13 to TRBJ2-5, with 7 bases matching TRBD2. Germline trimming cut 3 bases from V and 1 base from J; bases unmatched to any gene: 2. Germline V lookup: CDR1 PRHDT, CDR2 FYEKMQ (reference sequence). This CDR3 has 14 amino acids. The CDR3 nucleotides read TGTGCCAGCAGCTTTTCTAGCGGCCAAGAGACCCAGTACTTC. This sequence encodes CASSFSSGQETQYF.

The rearrangement joins TRBV18 to TRBJ1-6; 8 nucleotides match TRBD1. The V gene end was trimmed by 5 bases and the J gene end by 5 bases; junction bases not matched to a gene: 8. The CDR3 runs 16 residues. Germline assignment: CDR1 KGHSH and CDR2 LQKENI. CDR3 sequence (DNA): TGTGCCAGCTCATTCTCACAGGGGGTCAATAATTCACCCCTCCACTTT. Encoded protein: CASSFSQGVNNSPLHF.

The chain joins TRBV7-9 to TRBJ1-1; 10 bases align to TRBD1. This CDR3 comprises 15 residues. Per the germline V gene, CDR1 is SEHNR and CDR2 is FQNEAQ (reference sequence). The V gene end was trimmed by 4 bases and the J gene end by 8 bases; junction bases not matched to a gene: 10. The CDR3 DNA sequence: TGTGCCAGCAGCTCCCACCGGGACAGGGGTTGGGAAGCTTTCTTT. The encoded protein is CASSSHRDRGWEAFF.

The chain employs TRBV27 and TRBJ2-1; 10 nucleotides align to TRBD1. J gave up 5 bases and V 3 bases, and 4 bases lay outside the gene matches. CDR1 is MNHEY and CDR2 is SMNVEV in the germline V gene (reference sequence). The CDR3 length is 15 residues. The CDR3 reads CASSFRQGANNEQFF. The DNA for the CDR3 is TGTGCCAGCAGTTTCCGACAGGGGGCTAACAATGAGCAGTTCTTC.

The chain uses TRBV4-3 and TRBJ2-7; TRBD1 might be the D (6 bases). The CDR3 extends over 16 amino acids. V dropped 0 bases and J dropped 4 bases, with 16 bases sitting between them. Germline V gives CDR1 LGHNA, CDR2 YSLEER. This CDR3 reads CASSQDEQGWNYEQYF. CDR3 DNA sequence: TGCGCCAGCAGCCAAGATGAACAGGGTTGGAATTACGAGCAGTACTTC.

This clone was detected a few times. CDR3 residues: CASSLDSGHSYEQYF. The CDR3 nucleotides are TGTGCCAGCAGCTTAGATAGCGGACACTCCTACGAGCAGTACTTC. This rearrangement joins TRBV11-2 to TRBJ2-7, with D perhaps matching TRBD2 (6 bases). V dropped 0 bases and J dropped 0 bases, with 9 bases sitting between them. The CDR3 covers 15 residues. CDR1 SGHAT and CDR2 FQNNGV come from the germline V gene.

The rearrangement links TRBV5-4 to TRBJ2-2; 10 nucleotides line up with TRBD1. Trimming at V came to 3 bases and at J to 0 bases, leaving 5 bases not matched to a gene. The CDR3 sequence is 17 residues long. Germline CDR1 SGHNT, CDR2 YYREEE (reference sequence). CDR3 DNA sequence: TGTGCCAGCAGCTCGGACGGACAGGGGGCGAACACCGGGGAGCTGTTTTTT. Protein sequence: CASSSDGQGANTGELFF.

The chain uses TRBV6-5 and TRBJ2-1, with 8 bases aligning to TRBD2. The germline CDR1 and CDR2 sequences are MNHEY and SVGAGI. The CDR3 consists of 15 residues. With 6 bases clipped from V and 7 bases from J, the junction kept 11 bases outside the gene matches. The DNA of the CDR3 is TGTGCCAGCAGCCCAACGAGGACTAGCACAAATGAGCAGTTCTTC. It translates to CASSPTRTSTNEQFF.

V usage is TRBV11-2 and J usage is TRBJ2-1; weak D call: TRBD2 (6 bases). CDR1 is SGHAT and CDR2 is FQNNGV in the germline V gene. V was clipped by 5 bases and J by 0 bases, with 17 bases between them. There are 17 residues in the CDR3. As DNA, the CDR3 is TGTGCCAGCAGCAGGGGAAGGCAGGGAGGCTCCTACAATGAGCAGTTCTTC. Encoded protein: CASSRGRQGGSYNEQFF.

The chain links TRBV7-9 to TRBJ2-1; the match to TRBD2 covers 8 bases. The CDR3 runs to 15 residues. Looked up from germline, CDR1 is SEHNR and CDR2 is FQNEAQ (reference sequence). The V segment lost 2 bases and the J segment 6 bases; nucleotides outside the gene matches: 6. The CDR3 DNA reads as TGTGCCAGCAGCTTAAGCGGGAGTGAAGTCAATGAGCAGTTCTTC. Its translation: CASSLSGSEVNEQFF.

J is TRBJ2-1 and V is TRBV28; no firm D call. Germline CDR1 and CDR2: MDHEN and SYDVKM. The ends were cut back, 3 bases at V and 8 bases at J, with 11 bases in the middle. The CDR3 length is 13 residues. The DNA for the CDR3 is TGTGCCAGCAGTTTGGGCGCCACCTATGAGCAGTTCTTC. Translating it yields CASSLGATYEQFF.

The gene calls are TRBV19 and TRBJ2-1; TRBD2 agrees at 9 bases. The CDR3 spans 15 residues. CDR1 is LNHDA and CDR2 is SQIVND in the germline V gene (reference sequence). J lost 8 bases, V lost 3 bases, and 8 bases had no gene match. The CDR3 reads CASSISSGGGDEQFF. CDR3 in DNA: TGTGCCAGTAGTATCAGTAGCGGGGGAGGGGATGAGCAGTTCTTC.

The chain combines TRBV30 with TRBJ2-3; maybe TRBD2 (6 bases). V was pared by 0 bases and J by 4 bases, with 20 bases between. CDR3 size: 17 residues. Germline CDR1 and CDR2: GTSNPN and SVGIG (reference sequence). CDR3 loop: CAWSVRSLTRRADTQYF. CDR3 nucleotide sequence: TGTGCCTGGAGTGTACGATCTCTGACTAGGAGGGCAGATACGCAGTATTTT.